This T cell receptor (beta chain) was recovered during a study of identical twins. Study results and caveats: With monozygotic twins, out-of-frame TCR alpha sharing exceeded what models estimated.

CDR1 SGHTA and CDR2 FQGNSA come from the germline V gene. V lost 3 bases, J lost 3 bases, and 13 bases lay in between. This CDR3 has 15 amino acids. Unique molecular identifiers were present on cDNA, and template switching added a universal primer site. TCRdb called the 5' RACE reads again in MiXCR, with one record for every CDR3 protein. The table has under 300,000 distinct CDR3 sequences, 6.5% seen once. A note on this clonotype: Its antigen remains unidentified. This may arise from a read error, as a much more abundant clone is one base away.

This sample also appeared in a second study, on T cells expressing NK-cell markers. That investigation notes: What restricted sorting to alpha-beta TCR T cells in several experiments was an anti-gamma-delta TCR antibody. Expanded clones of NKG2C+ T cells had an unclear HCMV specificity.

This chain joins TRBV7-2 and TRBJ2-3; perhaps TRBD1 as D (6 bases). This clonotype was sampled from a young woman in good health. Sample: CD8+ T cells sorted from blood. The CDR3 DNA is TGTGCCAGCAGCTTTACTAGGGGGTCTACAGATACGCAGTATTTT. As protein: CASSFTRGSTDTQYF.